This T cell receptor (beta chain) comes out of a study of CD8 T cells in ankylosing spondylitis. General study results and limits: A motif of fewer than ten highly homologous TCR beta variants was seen as apparently characteristic of ankylosing spondylitis blood. In reactive arthritis synovial fluid and blood, some motif variants had been reported before.

This clonotype was recorded a few times. Its antigen is not known. CDR1 is SGHAT and CDR2 is FQNNGV in the germline V gene. This CDR3 is built from 16 residues. The V gene lost 5 bases and the J gene lost 2 bases, with 18 bases spanning the gap. With molecular barcodes, quantitative 5'-RACE was used to make the TCR beta libraries. From the 5' RACE reads, TCRdb called clonotypes with MiXCR, one entry per CDR3 protein. The profile shows 150,000 to 200,000 distinct CDR3 sequences, around 17% of them singletons. This chain connects TRBV11-2 to TRBJ1-2, with a weak D call TRBD1 (5 bases). Sequencing was performed on blood, either unsorted or a sorted T cell fraction (not recorded which). This TCR derives from a male donor with ankylosing spondylitis or in good health (not recorded which). CDR3 DNA: TGTGCCAGCAGCCTCCCTTTTGTGACAGTAAACTATGGCTACACCTTC. Protein product: CASSLPFVTVNYGYTF.